A single sample gave rise to the 15 T cell receptor beta chains below, sequenced in a study of blood T cell repertoires in COVID-19 (dated by TCRdb to about 2020). Libraries were made using the immunoSEQ multiplex PCR assay. Not all clones reach the TCRdb copy of this immuneACCESS table, which keeps in-frame sequences only. Checked studies attribute under half of the gap to unresolved V genes and leave the rest unexplained. In all, the sample holds 200,000 to 250,000 clones, and 70% to 90% of those were seen once. The top ten hold 3% to 4.5% of the sample. Sequenced: PBMCs or T cells enriched from blood (not recorded which). These TCRs come from a woman between 40 and 50 years old with acute COVID-19.

The V call is TRBV6-2 or TRBV6-3, the J call TRBJ2-5; D not certain. Germline CDR1 is MNHEY and CDR2 is SVGEGT. CDR3 length: 16 amino acids. The V end was cut by 6 bases, the J end by 3 bases, with 20 bases between. The CDR3 DNA reads TGTGCCAGCAGACCTCTGATCCTAGTGGCGAAAGAGACCCAGTACTTC. As protein: CASRPLILVAKETQYF.

The rearrangement links TRBV19 to TRBJ2-1, with TRBD2 matching 13 bases. V shed 4 bases, J shed 5 bases, and the junction held 8 bases outside the gene matches. The CDR3 covers 17 residues. Germline V gives CDR1 LNHDA, CDR2 SQIVND (reference sequence). Here the CDR3 DNA reads TGTGCCAGTAGTAGCCCCGGGACTAGCGGGGCCCACAATGAGCAGTTCTTC. It translates to CASSSPGTSGAHNEQFF.

The chain employs TRBV3-1 (or the pseudogene TRBV3-2) and TRBJ2-3, with 8 bases matching TRBD1. The CDR3 extends over 16 amino acids. Germline lookup yields CDR1 LGHDT and CDR2 YNNKEL (reference sequence). V shed 1 base and J 3 bases; nucleotides not matched to a gene: 6. The CDR3, as DNA: TGTGCCAGCAGCCAAGGCAGGGGGCATCCGACAGATACGCAGTATTTT. Protein product: CASSQGRGHPTDTQYF.

This chain connects TRBV11-1 to TRBJ1-1; the match to TRBD1 covers 8 bases. The CDR3 loop spans 13 amino acids. Germline V gives CDR1 SGHAT, CDR2 FQDESV (reference sequence). The ends lost 5 bases at V and 11 bases at J; junction bases unmatched: 10. The CDR3 spells CASSLPRGLDAFF. CDR3 bases: TGTGCCAGCAGCCTGCCCAGGGGGCTGGACGCTTTCTTT.

V is TRBV2 and J is TRBJ1-2; 10 bases are a match to TRBD1. The CDR3 consists of 13 residues. Germline assignment: CDR1 SNHLY and CDR2 FYNNEI. The trim removed 0 bases at V and 13 bases at J, leaving 5 bases unmatched. Here the CDR3 reads CASSEARDRGGTF. The CDR3, as DNA: TGTGCCAGCAGTGAAGCGCGGGACAGGGGAGGCACCTTC.

V gene TRBV25-1 combines with J gene TRBJ2-2; 7 bases map to TRBD2. The CDR3 spans 15 residues. V dropped 6 bases and J dropped 6; count of bases not matched to a gene: 10. The germline V gene has CDR1 MGHDK and CDR2 SYGVNS. CDR3 sequence (DNA): TGTGCCAGCAGGGGAGGGCCCGGGGCGCCCGGGGAGCTGTTTTTT. It yields the protein CASRGGPGAPGELFF.

V gene TRBV10-3 combines with J gene TRBJ1-3; 9 nucleotides align to TRBD1. Per germline, CDR1 ENHRY and CDR2 SYGVKD. The V gene end was trimmed by 3 bases and the J gene end by 0 bases; junction bases not matched to a gene: 6. The CDR3 covers 17 residues. CDR3 in amino acids: CAISEGRQGVSGNTIYF. The CDR3 bases are TGTGCCATCAGTGAAGGCAGACAGGGGGTCTCTGGAAACACCATATATTTT.

The chain couples TRBV27 to TRBJ1-2, with D possibly being TRBD1 (6 bases). CDR1 is MNHEY, CDR2 SMNVEV, per germline (reference sequence). The V end was cut by 2 bases, the J end by 1 base, with 11 bases between. CDR3 length: 15 residues. As DNA, the CDR3 is TGTGCCAGCAGTTTAAACAGGGCACTTAACTATGGCTACACCTTC. It translates to CASSLNRALNYGYTF.

The chain has TRBV5-1 and TRBJ2-5; D perhaps matches TRBD1 (6 bases). The V gene lost 4 bases and the J gene lost 0 bases, with 10 bases spanning the gap. Germline-derived CDR1 and CDR2 are SGHRS and YFSETQ. This CDR3 has 14 amino acids. The CDR3 sequence: CASSVDSYQETQYF. CDR3 DNA sequence: TGCGCCAGCAGCGTGGACAGTTACCAAGAGACCCAGTACTTC.

The V call is TRBV5-5, the J call TRBJ2-1; D not resolved. Trimming cost V 3 bases and J 0 bases, with 13 bases left between them. Looked up from germline, CDR1 is SGHKS and CDR2 is YYEKEE (reference sequence). The CDR3 length is 16 residues. The CDR3, as DNA: TGTGCCAGCAGCTCCCCTCCTCCGAGCTCCTACAATGAGCAGTTCTTC. Amino acid sequence: CASSSPPPSSYNEQFF.

The chain is built from TRBV5-1 and TRBJ2-1, with 9 bases aligning to TRBD2. The CDR3 is 14 residues long. V lost 7 bases, J lost 8 bases, and 10 bases stayed unmatched. Germline V gives CDR1 SGHRS, CDR2 YFSETQ. The CDR3 DNA sequence: TGCGCCAGCTCTTCGCGGGGGGGATCCCATGAGCAGTTCTTC. Protein product: CASSSRGGSHEQFF.

The chain uses TRBV5-1 and TRBJ1-1; D call uncertain. Deletions cut 1 base from V and 0 bases from J, with 13 bases between. Per the germline V gene, CDR1 is SGHRS and CDR2 is YFSETQ. The CDR3 runs to 16 residues. The CDR3 coding sequence is TGCGCCAGCAGCTTGCAAGGCATCAGGATGAACACTGAAGCTTTCTTT. Translated, it gives CASSLQGIRMNTEAFF. Full variable domain (missing parts from reference TRBV5-1 and TRBJ1-1): KAGVTQTPRYLIKTRGQQVTLSCSPISGHRSVSWYQQTPGQGLQFLFEYFSETQRNKGNFPGRFSGRQFSNSRSEMNVSTLELGDSALYLCASSLQGIRMNTEAFFGQGTRLTVV.

The gene calls are TRBV5-1 and TRBJ1-1; 12 nucleotides line up with TRBD1. Germline assignment: CDR1 SGHRS and CDR2 YFSETQ. The J segment lost 8 bases and the V segment lost 7 bases, leaving 6 bases of the junction unmatched. The CDR3 is 13 amino acids. The CDR3 loop is CASSTGTGGEAFF. CDR3 sequence (DNA): TGCGCCAGCTCAACCGGGACAGGGGGCGAAGCTTTCTTT.

The chain joins TRBV5-6 to TRBJ2-2, with D possibly matching TRBD1 (6 bases). CDR1 is SGHDT and CDR2 is YYEEEE in the germline V gene. V lost 4 bases and J 0 bases, leaving 16 bases between the germline ends. This CDR3 contains 17 residues. CDR3 region: CASSPPPGAANTGELFF. The CDR3 nucleotides read TGTGCCAGCAGCCCGCCCCCAGGGGCCGCGAACACCGGGGAGCTGTTTTTT.

This clone is a singleton in its sample. The CDR3 nucleotides are TGTGCCAGCAGCCAGGGGCCACAGCTTGGTGAAAAACTGTTTTTT. This sequence encodes CASSQGPQLGEKLFF. The chain couples TRBV3-1 (or the pseudogene TRBV3-2) to TRBJ1-4; tentative D call: TRBD1 (5 bases). The germline gives CDR1 LGHDT, CDR2 YNNKEL (reference sequence). Between the trimmed V and J ends, which lost 3 bases and 7 bases, there was a span of 15 bases. The CDR3 covers 15 residues.